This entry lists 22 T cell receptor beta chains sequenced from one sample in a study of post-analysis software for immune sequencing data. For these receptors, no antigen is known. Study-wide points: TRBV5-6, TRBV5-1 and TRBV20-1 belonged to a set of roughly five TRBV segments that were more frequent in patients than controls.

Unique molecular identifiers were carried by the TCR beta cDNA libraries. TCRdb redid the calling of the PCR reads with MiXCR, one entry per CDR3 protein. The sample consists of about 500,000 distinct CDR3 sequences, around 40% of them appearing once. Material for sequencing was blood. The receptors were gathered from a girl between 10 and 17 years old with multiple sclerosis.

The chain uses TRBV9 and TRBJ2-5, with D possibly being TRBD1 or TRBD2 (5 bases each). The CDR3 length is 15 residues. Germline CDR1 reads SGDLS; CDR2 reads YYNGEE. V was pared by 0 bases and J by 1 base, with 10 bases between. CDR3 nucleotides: TGTGCCAGCAGCGTAGCGACTGGGGGCCAAGAGACCCAGTACTTC. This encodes CASSVATGGQETQYF.

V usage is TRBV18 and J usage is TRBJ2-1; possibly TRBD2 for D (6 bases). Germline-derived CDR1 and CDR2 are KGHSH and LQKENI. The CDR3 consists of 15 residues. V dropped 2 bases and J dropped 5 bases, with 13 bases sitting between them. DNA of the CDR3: TGTGCCAGCTCACCATTGTCGGGAGACAACAATGAGCAGTTCTTC. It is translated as CASSPLSGDNNEQFF.

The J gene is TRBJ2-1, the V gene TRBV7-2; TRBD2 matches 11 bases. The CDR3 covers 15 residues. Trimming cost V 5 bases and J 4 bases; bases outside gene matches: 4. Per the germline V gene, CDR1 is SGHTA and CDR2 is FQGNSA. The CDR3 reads CASSTRLAGYNEQFF. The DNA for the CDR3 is TGTGCCAGCAGCACACGACTAGCGGGGTACAATGAGCAGTTCTTC.

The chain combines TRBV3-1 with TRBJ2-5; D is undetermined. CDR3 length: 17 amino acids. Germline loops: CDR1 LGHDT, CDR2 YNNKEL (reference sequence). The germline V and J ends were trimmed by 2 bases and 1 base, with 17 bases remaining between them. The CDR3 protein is CASSQPYRPKSQETQYF. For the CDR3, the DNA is TGTGCCAGCAGCCAACCCTACCGCCCGAAGAGCCAAGAGACCCAGTACTTC.

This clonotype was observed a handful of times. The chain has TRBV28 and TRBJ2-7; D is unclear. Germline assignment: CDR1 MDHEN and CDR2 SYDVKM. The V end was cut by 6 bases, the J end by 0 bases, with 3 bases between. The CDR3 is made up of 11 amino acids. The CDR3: CASRNSYEQYF. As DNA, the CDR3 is TGTGCCAGCAGGAACTCCTACGAGCAGTACTTC.

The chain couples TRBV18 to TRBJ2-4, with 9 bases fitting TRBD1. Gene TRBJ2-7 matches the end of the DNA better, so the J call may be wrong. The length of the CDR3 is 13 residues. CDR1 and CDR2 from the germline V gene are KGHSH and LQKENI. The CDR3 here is CASFGTGLSEQYF. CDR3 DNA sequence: TGTGCCAGCTTCGGGACAGGGCTCTCCGAGCAGTACTTC.

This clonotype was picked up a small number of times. CDR3 in DNA: TGCGCCAGCAGCCAAGTTAGCGGGGCCGGGGAGCTGTTTTTT. Its protein is CASSQVSGAGELFF. V gene TRBV4-3 combines with J gene TRBJ2-2; 8 bases match TRBD2. This CDR3 spans 14 amino acids. CDR1 and CDR2 (germline): LGHNA, YSLEER. The ends lost 1 base at V and 6 bases at J; junction bases unmatched: 1.

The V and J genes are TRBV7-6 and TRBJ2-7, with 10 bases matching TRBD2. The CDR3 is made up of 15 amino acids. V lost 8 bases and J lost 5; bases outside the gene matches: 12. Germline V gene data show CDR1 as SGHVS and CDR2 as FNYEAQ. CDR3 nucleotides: TGTGCCAGCGCGAAGACTAGCGGGCAAATCCACGAGCAGTACTTC. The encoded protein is CASAKTSGQIHEQYF.

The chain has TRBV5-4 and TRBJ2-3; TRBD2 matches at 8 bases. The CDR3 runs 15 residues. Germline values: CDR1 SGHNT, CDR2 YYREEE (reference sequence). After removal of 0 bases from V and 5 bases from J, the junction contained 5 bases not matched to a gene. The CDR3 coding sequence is TGTGCCAGCAGCTTGGAAGTAGCGGGGCGAGATACGCAGTATTTT. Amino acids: CASSLEVAGRDTQYF.

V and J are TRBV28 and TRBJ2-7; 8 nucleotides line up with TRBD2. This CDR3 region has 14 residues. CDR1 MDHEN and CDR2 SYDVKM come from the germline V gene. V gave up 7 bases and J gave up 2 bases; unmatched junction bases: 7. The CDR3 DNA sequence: TGTGCCAGCAATACGGGACTAGGGCCCTACGAGCAGTACTTC. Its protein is CASNTGLGPYEQYF. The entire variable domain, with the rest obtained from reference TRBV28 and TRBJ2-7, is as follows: DVKVTQSSRYLVKRTGEKVFLECVQDMDHENMFWYRQDPGLGLRLIYFSYDVKMKEKGDIPEGYSVSREKKERFSLILESASTNQTSMYLCASNTGLGPYEQYFGPGTRLTVT.

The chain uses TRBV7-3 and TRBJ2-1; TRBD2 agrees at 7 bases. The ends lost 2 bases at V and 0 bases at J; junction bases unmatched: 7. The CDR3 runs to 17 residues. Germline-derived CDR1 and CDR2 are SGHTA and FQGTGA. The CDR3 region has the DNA TGTGCCAGCAGCTTAGATGGGGGGGGTTTCTCCTACAATGAGCAGTTCTTC. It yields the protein CASSLDGGGFSYNEQFF.

In nucleotides, the CDR3 is TGTGCCAGCAGCTTAGCAAGGGGTCCCGGACCCTACGAGCAGTACTTC. Amino acid sequence: CASSLARGPGPYEQYF. The chain couples TRBV7-9 to TRBJ2-4, with TRBD1 as a possible D gene (5 bases). The J call is doubtful: the DNA matches TRBJ2-7 better. The length of the CDR3 is 16 residues. The germline gives CDR1 SEHNR, CDR2 FQNEAQ (reference sequence).

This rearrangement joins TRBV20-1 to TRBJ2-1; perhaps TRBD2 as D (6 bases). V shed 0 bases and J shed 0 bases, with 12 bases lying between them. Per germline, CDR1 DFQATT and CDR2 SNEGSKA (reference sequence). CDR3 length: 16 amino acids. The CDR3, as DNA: TGCAGTGCTAGAGATCAGCGGGCCAGCTCCTACAATGAGCAGTTCTTC. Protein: CSARDQRASSYNEQFF.

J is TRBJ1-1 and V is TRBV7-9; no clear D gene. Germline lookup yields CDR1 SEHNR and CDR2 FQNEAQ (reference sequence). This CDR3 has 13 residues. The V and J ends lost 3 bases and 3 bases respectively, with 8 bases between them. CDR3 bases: TGTGCCAGCAGCTTCCAGGAATACACTGAAGCTTTCTTT. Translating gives CASSFQEYTEAFF.

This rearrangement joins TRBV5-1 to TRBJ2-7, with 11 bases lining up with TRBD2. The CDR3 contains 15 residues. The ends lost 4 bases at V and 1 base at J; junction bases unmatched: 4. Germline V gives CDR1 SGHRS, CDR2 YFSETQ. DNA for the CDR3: TGCGCCAGCAGCGCGGCTAGCGGGAGGTCCTACGAGCAGTACTTC. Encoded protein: CASSAASGRSYEQYF.

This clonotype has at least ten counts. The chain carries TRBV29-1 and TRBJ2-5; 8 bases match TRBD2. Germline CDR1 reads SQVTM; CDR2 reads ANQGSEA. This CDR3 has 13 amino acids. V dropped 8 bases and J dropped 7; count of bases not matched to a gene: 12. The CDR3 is CSPVLAGPRTQYF. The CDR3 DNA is TGCAGCCCCGTGCTAGCGGGCCCTCGGACCCAGTACTTC.

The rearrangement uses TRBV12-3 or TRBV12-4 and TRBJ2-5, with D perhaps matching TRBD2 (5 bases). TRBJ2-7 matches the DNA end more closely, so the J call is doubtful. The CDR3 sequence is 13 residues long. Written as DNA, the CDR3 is TGTGCCAGCTGCTGGACTCAATCCTACGAGCAGTACTTC. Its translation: CASCWTQSYEQYF.

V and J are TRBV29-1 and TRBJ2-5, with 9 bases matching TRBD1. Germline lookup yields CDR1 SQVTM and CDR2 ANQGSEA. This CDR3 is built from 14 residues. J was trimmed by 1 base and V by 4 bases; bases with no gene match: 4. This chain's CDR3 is CSVANRGPQETQYF. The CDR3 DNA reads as TGCAGCGTTGCTAACAGGGGGCCCCAAGAGACCCAGTACTTC.

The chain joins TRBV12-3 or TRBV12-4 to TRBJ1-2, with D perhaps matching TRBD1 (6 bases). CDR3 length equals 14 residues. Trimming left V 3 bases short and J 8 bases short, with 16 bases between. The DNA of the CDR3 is TGTGCCAGCAGTTTCGAATCGCAGGGGAACGGCTACACCTTC. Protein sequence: CASSFESQGNGYTF.

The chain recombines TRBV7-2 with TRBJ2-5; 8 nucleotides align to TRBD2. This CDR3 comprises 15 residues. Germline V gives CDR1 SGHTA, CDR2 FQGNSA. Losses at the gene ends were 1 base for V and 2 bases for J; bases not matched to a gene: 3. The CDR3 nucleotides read TGTGCCAGCAGCTTAGGCGGGAGGACACAAGAGACCCAGTACTTC. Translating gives CASSLGGRTQETQYF.

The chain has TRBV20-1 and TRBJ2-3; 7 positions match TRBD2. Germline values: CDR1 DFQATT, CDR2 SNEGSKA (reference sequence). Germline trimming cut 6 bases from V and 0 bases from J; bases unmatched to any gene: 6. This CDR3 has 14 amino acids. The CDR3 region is CSAESGASTDTQYF. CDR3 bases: TGCAGTGCGGAAAGCGGGGCTAGCACAGATACGCAGTATTTT.

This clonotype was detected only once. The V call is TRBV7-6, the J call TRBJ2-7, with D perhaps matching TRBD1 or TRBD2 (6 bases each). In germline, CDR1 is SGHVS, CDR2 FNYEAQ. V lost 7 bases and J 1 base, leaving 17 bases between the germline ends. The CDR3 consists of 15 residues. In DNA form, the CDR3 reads TGTGCCAGCACCCTGGGGGCGGAGGGGTCCTACGAGCAGTACTTC. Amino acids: CASTLGAEGSYEQYF.